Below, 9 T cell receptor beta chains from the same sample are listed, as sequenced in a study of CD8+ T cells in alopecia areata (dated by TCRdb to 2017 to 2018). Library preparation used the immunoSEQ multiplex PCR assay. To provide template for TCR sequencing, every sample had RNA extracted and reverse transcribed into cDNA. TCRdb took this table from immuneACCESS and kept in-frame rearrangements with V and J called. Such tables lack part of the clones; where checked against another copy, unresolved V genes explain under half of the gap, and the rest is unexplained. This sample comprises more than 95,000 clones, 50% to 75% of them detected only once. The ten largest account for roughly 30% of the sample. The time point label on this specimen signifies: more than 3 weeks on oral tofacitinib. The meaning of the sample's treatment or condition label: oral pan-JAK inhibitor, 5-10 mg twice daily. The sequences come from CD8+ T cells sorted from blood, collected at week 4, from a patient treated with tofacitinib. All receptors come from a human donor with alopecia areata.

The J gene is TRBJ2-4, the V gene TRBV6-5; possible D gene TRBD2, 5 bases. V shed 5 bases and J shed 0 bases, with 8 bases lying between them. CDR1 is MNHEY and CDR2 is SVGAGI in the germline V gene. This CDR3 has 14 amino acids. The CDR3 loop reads CASSGLVAKNIQYF. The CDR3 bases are TGTGCCAGCAGTGGACTGGTAGCCAAAAACATTCAGTACTTC.

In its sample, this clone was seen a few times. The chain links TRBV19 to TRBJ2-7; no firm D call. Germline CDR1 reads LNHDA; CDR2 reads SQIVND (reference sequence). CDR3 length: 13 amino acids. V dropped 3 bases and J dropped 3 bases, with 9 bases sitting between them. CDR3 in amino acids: CASSIGRVYEQYF. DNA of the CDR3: TGTGCCAGTAGTATTGGCCGGGTCTACGAGCAGTACTTC.

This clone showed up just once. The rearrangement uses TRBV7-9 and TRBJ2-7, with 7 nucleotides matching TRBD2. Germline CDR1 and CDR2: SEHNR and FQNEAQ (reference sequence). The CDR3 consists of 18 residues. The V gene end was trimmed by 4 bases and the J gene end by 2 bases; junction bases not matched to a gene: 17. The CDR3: CASSYVTTSILPPYEQYF. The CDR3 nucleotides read TGTGCCAGCAGCTACGTCACGACTAGCATTCTTCCTCCCTACGAGCAGTACTTC.

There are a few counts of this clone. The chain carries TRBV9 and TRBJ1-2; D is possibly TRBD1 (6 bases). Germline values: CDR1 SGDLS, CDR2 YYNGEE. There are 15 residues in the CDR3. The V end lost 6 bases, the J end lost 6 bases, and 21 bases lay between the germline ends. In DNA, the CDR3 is TGTGCCAGCAAGGGCCCGACAGGTCTGGGTGATGGCTACACCTTC. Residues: CASKGPTGLGDGYTF.

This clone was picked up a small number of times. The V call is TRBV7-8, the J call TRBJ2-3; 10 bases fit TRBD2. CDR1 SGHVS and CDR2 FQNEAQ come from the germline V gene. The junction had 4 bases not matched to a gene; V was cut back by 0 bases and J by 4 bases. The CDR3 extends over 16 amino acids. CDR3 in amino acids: CASSLAGTSDADTQYF. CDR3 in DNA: TGTGCCAGCAGCTTAGCTGGGACTAGCGACGCAGATACGCAGTATTTT.

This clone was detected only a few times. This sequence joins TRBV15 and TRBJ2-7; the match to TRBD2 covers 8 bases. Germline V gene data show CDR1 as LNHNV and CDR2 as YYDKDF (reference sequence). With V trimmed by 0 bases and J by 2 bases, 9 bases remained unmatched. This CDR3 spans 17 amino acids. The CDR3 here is CATSRDPSGGVPYEQYF. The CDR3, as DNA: TGTGCCACCAGCAGAGACCCCAGCGGGGGTGTACCCTACGAGCAGTACTTC.

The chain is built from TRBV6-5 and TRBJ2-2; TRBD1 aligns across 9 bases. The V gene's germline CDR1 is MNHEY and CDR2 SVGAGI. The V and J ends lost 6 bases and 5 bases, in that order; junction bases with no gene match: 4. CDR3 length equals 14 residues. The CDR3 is CASRGQGGTGELFF. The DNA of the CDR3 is TGTGCCAGCAGGGGACAGGGCGGTACCGGGGAGCTGTTTTTT.

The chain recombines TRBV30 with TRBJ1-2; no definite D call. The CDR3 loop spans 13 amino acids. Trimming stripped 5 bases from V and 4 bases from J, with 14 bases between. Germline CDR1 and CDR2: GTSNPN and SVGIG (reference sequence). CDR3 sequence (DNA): TGTGCCTGGTCTTCGAAGACGGGCTATGGCTACACCTTC. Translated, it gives CAWSSKTGYGYTF. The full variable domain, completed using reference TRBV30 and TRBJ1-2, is SQTIHQWPATLVQPVGSPLSLECTVEGTSNPNLYWYRQAAGRGLQLLFYSVGIGQISSEVPQNLSASRPQDRQFILSSKKLLLSDSGFYLCAWSSKTGYGYTFGSGTRLTVV.

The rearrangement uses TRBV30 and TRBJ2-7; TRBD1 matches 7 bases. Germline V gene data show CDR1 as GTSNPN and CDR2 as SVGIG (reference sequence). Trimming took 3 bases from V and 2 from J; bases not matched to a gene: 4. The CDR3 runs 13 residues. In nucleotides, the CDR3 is TGTGCCTGGAGAGATCAGGGGGCCTACGAGCAGTACTTC. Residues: CAWRDQGAYEQYF. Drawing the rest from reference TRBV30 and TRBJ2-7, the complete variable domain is SQTIHQWPATLVQPVGSPLSLECTVEGTSNPNLYWYRQAAGRGLQLLFYSVGIGQISSEVPQNLSASRPQDRQFILSSKKLLLSDSGFYLCAWRDQGAYEQYFGPGTRLTVT.